These 24 T cell receptor beta chains originate from one sample sequenced in a study of sequential checkpoint blockade in melanoma. Sample treatment: randomized to nivolumab then ipilimumab (arm A) or the reverse (arm B). Using immunoSEQ multiplex PCR, the repertoire was profiled, and TCRdb retains in-frame clones only, with some absent. The sample contains about 3,900 clones, approximately 33% of which appear only once. Sequenced material: tumor tissue (inferred from file names), taken from a patient given nivolumab and ipilimumab in sequence. The receptor source for this set is a human donor with melanoma.

The rearrangement uses TRBV14 and TRBJ2-1; D possibly corresponds to TRBD2 (6 bases). V was clipped by 1 base and J by 0 bases, with 13 bases between them. Germline lookup yields CDR1 SGHDN and CDR2 FVKESK. The CDR3 sequence is 17 residues long. The CDR3, as DNA: TGTGCCAGCAGCCAAGGCCGGGGGTCTAGCTCCTACAATGAGCAGTTCTTC. The encoded protein is CASSQGRGSSSYNEQFF.

The CDR3 DNA reads TGTGCCAGCAGCTTGGGGACAGGGAATGAAAAACTGTTTTTT. Protein sequence: CASSLGTGNEKLFF. The V gene is TRBV7-7, the J gene TRBJ1-4; TRBD1 aligns across 9 bases. The J segment lost 5 bases and the V segment lost 3 bases, leaving 1 base of the junction unmatched. The CDR3 spans 14 residues. Germline values: CDR1 SSHAT, CDR2 FNYEAQ (reference sequence).

The chain joins TRBV5-1 to TRBJ2-3; 13 positions match TRBD2. Germline-derived CDR1 and CDR2 are SGHRS and YFSETQ. CDR3 length equals 18 residues. V lost 4 bases to trimming and J lost 6 bases; unmatched junction nucleotides: 14. Here the CDR3 DNA reads TGCGCCAGCAGCATACCACTGGGACTAGCGGGAAGAGGGGATACGCAGTATTTT. Its protein is CASSIPLGLAGRGDTQYF.

By sample share, this clone is medium-sized (0.01 to 0.1%). The chain couples TRBV6-1 to TRBJ2-7; 11 positions match TRBD2. Germline-derived CDR1 and CDR2 are MNHNS and SASEGT. Trimming took 0 bases from V and 0 from J; bases not matched to a gene: 10. CDR3 length: 19 residues. The CDR3 spells CASSEARRASGRSSYEQYV. CDR3 nucleotides: TGTGCCAGCAGTGAAGCTAGGCGAGCTAGCGGGAGGAGCTCCTACGAGCAGTACGTC.

This clone was found a few times. The chain employs TRBV6-7 and TRBJ2-1; 16 bases fit TRBD2. TRBV6-7 belongs to the ORF category, with a function that is uncertain. Trimming cost V 0 bases and J 15 bases; bases outside gene matches: 14. This CDR3 region has 18 residues. The CDR3 coding sequence is TGTGCCAGCAGTTACTCTACCGGGACTAGCGGGAGGGCCGGGGAATGGTTCTTC. As protein: CASSYSTGTSGRAGEWFF.

The V and J genes are TRBV23-1 and TRBJ2-7; 8 bases agree with TRBD1. TRBV23-1 is an open reading frame whose function is uncertain. With V trimmed by 7 bases and J by 1 base, 18 bases remained unmatched. The length of the CDR3 is 18 residues. The CDR3 loop reads CASTQSPPSGTGSYEQYV. CDR3 bases: TGCGCCAGCACCCAGTCCCCTCCTTCCGGGACAGGTTCCTACGAGCAGTACGTC.

This clone is medium-sized within its sample. V usage is TRBV10-3 and J usage is TRBJ2-3, with a possible D match to TRBD1 (7 bases). The length of the CDR3 is 16 residues. The germline V and J ends were trimmed by 0 bases and 6 bases, with 16 bases remaining between them. Germline-derived CDR1 and CDR2 are ENHRY and SYGVKD. In nucleotides, the CDR3 is TGTGCCATCAGTGAGTCTCTTGCGGAGGGGGCCGATACGCAGTATTTT. Translation gives CAISESLAEGADTQYF.

This chain joins TRBV6-8 and TRBJ2-2, with 8 bases that match TRBD2. The trim removed 6 bases at V and 5 bases at J, leaving 11 bases unmatched. The germline CDR1 and CDR2 sequences are MNHGY and SAAAGT. The CDR3 sequence is 16 residues long. As DNA, the CDR3 is TGTGCCAGCAGCCCCCTGGGGAGCGGGAGAACCGGGGAGCTGTTTTTT. This sequence encodes CASSPLGSGRTGELFF.

This clone was counted only a few times. The genes are TRBV11-3 and TRBJ2-2; 8 nucleotides align to TRBD2. Germline CDR1 and CDR2: SGHNT and YENEEA. The CDR3 runs to 14 residues. V shed 8 bases, J shed 4 bases, and the junction held 6 bases outside the gene matches. The DNA for the CDR3 is TGTGCCAGCCTTCTAGCGGGCCTCACCGGGGAGCTGTTTTTT. It is translated as CASLLAGLTGELFF. The full variable domain, completed using reference TRBV11-3 and TRBJ2-2, is EAGVVQSPRYKIIEKKQPVAFWCNPISGHNTLYWYLQNLGQGPELLIRYENEEAVDDSQLPKDRFSAERLKGVDSTLKIQPAELGDSAVYLCASLLAGLTGELFFGEGSRLTVL.

V usage is TRBV6-8 and J usage is TRBJ2-7; D is perhaps TRBD1 (6 bases). V shed 6 bases and J shed 4 bases, with 16 bases lying between them. There are 14 residues in the CDR3. Germline CDR1 is MNHGY and CDR2 is SAAAGT. CDR3 nucleotides: TGTGCCAGCAGGGCCGGGACACTGGATTACGAGCAGTACGTC. It codes for CASRAGTLDYEQYV.

The chain has TRBV30 and TRBJ2-3; no definite D call. V was clipped by 1 base and J by 5 bases, with 19 bases between them. Germline values: CDR1 GTSNPN, CDR2 SVGIG (reference sequence). The CDR3 loop spans 16 amino acids. The CDR3 sequence: CAWSGGAVRVRDTQYF. CDR3 DNA: TGTGCCTGGAGTGGAGGTGCTGTCCGCGTTCGAGATACGCAGTATTTT.

With regard to this clone: One end of the junction does not line up with germline, which may come from a read error. Within the sample, other DNA sequences also encode this same CDR3. This rearrangement joins TRBV19 to TRBJ1-4; weak D call: TRBD1 (6 bases). Germline V gene lookup returns CDR1 LNHDA and CDR2 SQIVND (reference sequence). The CDR3 has 13 residues. The CDR3 region is CASSMGGREKLFF. DNA for the CDR3: TGTGCCAGCAGTATGGGGGGGCGGGAAAAACTGTTTTTT. The complete variable domain, with remaining parts taken from reference TRBV19 and TRBJ1-4, reads DGGITQSPKYLFRKEGQNVTLSCEQNLNHDAMYWYRQDPGQGLRLIYYSQIVNDFQKGDIAEGYSVSREKKESFPLTVTSAQKNPTAFYLCASSMGGREKLFFGSGTQLSVL.

In its sample, this clone ranks as medium-sized. The V call is TRBV11-3, the J call TRBJ2-1; D possibly corresponds to TRBD2 (6 bases). CDR3 size: 14 residues. The germline V gene encodes CDR1 SGHNT and CDR2 YENEEA. V lost 1 base, J lost 5 bases, and 9 bases lay in between. CDR3 coding DNA: TGTGCCAGCAGCTTAGGTGGAGGGAACAATGAGCAGTTCTTC. This translates into CASSLGGGNNEQFF.

Within the sample, this clone is medium-sized. The chain combines TRBV6-8 with TRBJ2-7; 10 positions match TRBD2. V shed 10 bases, J shed 5 bases, and the junction held 17 bases outside the gene matches. The CDR3 contains 16 residues. CDR1 and CDR2 (germline): MNHGY, SAAAGT. CDR3 sequence: CATGSRATSGYNEQYF. CDR3 DNA sequence: TGTGCCACCGGGTCCCGGGCGACTAGCGGGTACAACGAGCAGTACTTC.

This sequence joins TRBV6-8 and TRBJ2-3; 7 bases line up with TRBD2. The CDR3 spans 14 residues. In germline, CDR1 is MNHGY, CDR2 SAAAGT. J lost 3 bases, V lost 8 bases, and 8 bases had no gene match. The CDR3 DNA reads as TGTGCCAGCGCCGCCAGCGGGACGACAGATACGCAGTATTTT. Its translation: CASAASGTTDTQYF.

The chain recombines TRBV12-5 with TRBJ1-1; maybe TRBD1 (6 bases). Per the germline V gene, CDR1 is LGHNT and CDR2 is FRNRAP. The CDR3 spans 15 residues. Trimming left V 5 bases short and J 8 bases short, with 21 bases between. For the CDR3, the DNA is TGTGCTAGTGGTACGGGGGATTTTGGACAGATAGAAGCTTTCTTT. This encodes CASGTGDFGQIEAFF.

The rearrangement joins TRBV6-1 to TRBJ1-3, with unresolved D. Germline-derived CDR1 and CDR2 are MNHNS and SASEGT. The CDR3 runs to 13 residues. V lost 1 base and J lost 3, with 4 bases in between. The CDR3 coding sequence is TGTGCCAGCAGTGAAGAGGATGGAAACACCATATATTTT. It is translated as CASSEEDGNTIYF.

In this sample, this clone turned up a few times. The chain combines TRBV5-1 with TRBJ2-3; maybe TRBD2 (6 bases). This CDR3 is 15 amino acids long. V lost 2 bases and J lost 2, with 12 bases in between. Germline CDR1 SGHRS, CDR2 YFSETQ. The CDR3 DNA follows: TGCGCCAGCAGCTTTAATGGCGGGATCACAGATACGCAGTATTTT. It yields the protein CASSFNGGITDTQYF.

This rearrangement joins TRBV10-3 to TRBJ1-1, with 8 bases matching TRBD1. The V segment lost 2 bases and the J segment 7 bases; nucleotides outside the gene matches: 9. The CDR3 is 15 amino acids. Germline V lookup: CDR1 ENHRY, CDR2 SYGVKD. CDR3 sequence reads: CAISEGQGGRLEAFF. The CDR3 DNA is TGTGCCATCAGTGAGGGACAGGGAGGAAGGCTTGAAGCTTTCTTT.

This clone is categorized as medium-sized (0.01 to 0.1%). The chain is built from TRBV11-3 and TRBJ2-1, with 7 bases matching TRBD1. The CDR3 sequence is 15 residues long. The germline V gene has CDR1 SGHNT and CDR2 YENEEA. J was trimmed by 2 bases and V by 7 bases; bases with no gene match: 8. The CDR3 reads CASNSGTETYNEQFF. The CDR3 region has the DNA TGTGCCAGCAACTCCGGGACAGAAACCTACAATGAGCAGTTCTTC.

This clone showed up just a few times. The V gene is TRBV6-8, the J gene TRBJ2-7; TRBD2 is a possible D gene (5 bases). V was shortened by 7 bases and J by 0 bases, with 13 bases between the two germline ends. The CDR3 length is 14 residues. The germline gives CDR1 MNHGY, CDR2 SAAAGT. CDR3 in DNA: TGTGCCAGCACCTCCTTTGGGAGCTCCTACGAGCAGTACGTC. Its translation is CASTSFGSSYEQYV.

Points on this clone: A junction end diverges from the germline sequence, so it may reflect a read error. The genes are TRBV6-4 and TRBJ2-3; TRBD2 agrees at 11 bases. CDR1 is MRHNA, CDR2 SNTAGT, per germline. The CDR3 is 16 residues long. In DNA form, the CDR3 reads TGTGCCATCAGTGAGTCGCACCGGACTAGCGGGGATACGCAGTATTTT. Translating gives CAISESHRTSGDTQYF.

The chain links TRBV29-1 to TRBJ2-6; possible D gene TRBD2, 5 bases. The CDR3 totals 14 residues. Germline V gives CDR1 SQVTM, CDR2 ANQGSEA. V lost 1 base, J lost 2 bases, and 6 bases lay in between. CDR3 residues: CSVEGGPGANVLTF. The CDR3 bases are TGCAGCGTTGAAGGAGGGCCTGGGGCCAACGTCCTGACTTTC.

The rearrangement links TRBV18 to TRBJ1-1; D not resolved. CDR1 is KGHSH, CDR2 LQKENI, per germline. CDR3 size: 13 residues. Between the trimmed V and J ends, which lost 5 bases and 2 bases, there was a span of 9 bases. CDR3 sequence reads: CASSREVNTEAFF. For the CDR3, the DNA is TGTGCCAGCTCAAGGGAGGTTAACACTGAAGCTTTCTTT.